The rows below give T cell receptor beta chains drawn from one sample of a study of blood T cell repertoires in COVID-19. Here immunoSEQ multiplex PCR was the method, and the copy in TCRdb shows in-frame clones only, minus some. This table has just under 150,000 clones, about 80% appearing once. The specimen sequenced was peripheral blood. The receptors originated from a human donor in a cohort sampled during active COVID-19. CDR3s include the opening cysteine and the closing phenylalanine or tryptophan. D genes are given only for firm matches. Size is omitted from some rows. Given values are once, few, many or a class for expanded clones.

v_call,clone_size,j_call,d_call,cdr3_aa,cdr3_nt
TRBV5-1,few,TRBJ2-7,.,CASSLSGSSYEQYF,TGCGCCAGCAGCTTGTCGGGAAGCTCCTACGAGCAGTACTTC
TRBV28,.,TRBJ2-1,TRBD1,CASSSPNRDRGRNEQFF,TGTGCCAGCAGTTCCCCGAACCGGGACAGGGGACGCAATGAGCAGTTCTTC
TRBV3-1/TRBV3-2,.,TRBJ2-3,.,CASSQALAFTDTQYF,TGTGCCAGCAGCCAAGCGCTAGCTTTCACAGATACGCAGTATTTT
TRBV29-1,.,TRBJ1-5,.,CSVGQRNQPQHF,TGCAGCGTAGGACAGAGAAATCAGCCCCAGCATTTT
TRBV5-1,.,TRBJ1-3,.,CASSLGVSSGNTIYF,TGCGCCAGCAGCTTGGGAGTTAGCTCTGGAAACACCATATATTTT
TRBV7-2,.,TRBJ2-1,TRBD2,CASSWVAGNIFDEQFF,TGTGCCAGCAGCTGGGTAGCGGGAAATATATTCGATGAGCAGTTCTTC
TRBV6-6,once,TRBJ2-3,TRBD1,CASSYEQGRADTQYF,TGTGCCAGCAGTTACGAACAGGGGCGCGCAGATACGCAGTATTTT
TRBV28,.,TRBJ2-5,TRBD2,CASSLVLAGGQETQYF,TGTGCCAGCAGTTTAGTTCTAGCGGGGGGGCAAGAGACCCAGTACTTC
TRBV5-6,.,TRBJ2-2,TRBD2,CASSPLLAGVGTGELFF,TGTGCCAGCAGCCCTCTCCTAGCGGGAGTCGGCACCGGGGAGCTGTTTTTT
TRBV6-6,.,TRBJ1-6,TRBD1,CASTPGQGISNSPLHF,TGTGCCAGCACCCCGGGACAGGGCATAAGTAATTCACCCCTCCACTTT
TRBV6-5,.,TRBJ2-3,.,CASCRGMGTDTQYF,TGTGCCAGCTGCCGAGGAATGGGTACAGATACGCAGTATTTT
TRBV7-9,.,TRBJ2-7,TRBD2,CASSQSTSGDYEQYF,TGTGCCAGCAGCCAATCAACTAGCGGCGACTACGAGCAGTACTTC
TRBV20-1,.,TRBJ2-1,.,CSAPRYNEQFF,TGCAGTGCGCCTAGATACAATGAGCAGTTCTTC
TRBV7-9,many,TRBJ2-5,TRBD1,CASSSGQGQETQYF,TGTGCCAGCAGCTCCGGACAGGGCCAAGAGACCCAGTACTTC
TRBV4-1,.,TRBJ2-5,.,CASSPAVAGFRQETQYF,TGCGCCAGCAGCCCGGCCGTGGCAGGGTTCCGGCAAGAGACCCAGTACTTC
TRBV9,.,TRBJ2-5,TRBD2,CASSVETSEETQYF,TGTGCCAGCAGCGTGGAGACTAGCGAAGAGACCCAGTACTTC
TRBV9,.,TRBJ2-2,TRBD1,CASSNRTGQTGELFF,TGTGCCAGCAGCAATAGGACAGGGCAAACCGGGGAGCTGTTTTTT
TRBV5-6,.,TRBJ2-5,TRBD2,CASSLLLAGTSGQETQYF,TGTGCCAGCAGCTTATTATTGGCCGGGACTAGCGGACAAGAGACCCAGTACTTC
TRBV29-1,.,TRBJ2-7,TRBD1,CSVGWGQSYEQYF,TGCAGCGTTGGGTGGGGACAGTCCTACGAGCAGTACTTC
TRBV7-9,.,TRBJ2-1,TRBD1,CASSLATGGSNEQFF,TGTGCCAGCAGCTTAGCTACAGGGGGGTCCAATGAGCAGTTCTTC
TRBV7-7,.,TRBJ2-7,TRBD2,CASSLDSGGLYEQYF,TGTGCTAGCAGTCTCGATTCGGGGGGGCTCTACGAGCAGTACTTC
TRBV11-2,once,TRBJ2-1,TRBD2,CASSLATLAGGHEQFF,TGTGCCAGCAGCTTAGCCACACTAGCGGGAGGTCACGAGCAGTTCTTC
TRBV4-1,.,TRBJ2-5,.,CASSHLQDVWETQYF,TGCGCCAGCAGCCACCTACAGGATGTCTGGGAGACCCAGTACTTC
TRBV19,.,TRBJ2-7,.,CASSRDRNYEQYF,TGTGCCAGTAGTCGCGACAGGAACTACGAGCAGTACTTC
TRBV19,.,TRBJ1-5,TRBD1,CASSKGQGLEGPQHF,TGTGCCAGTAGTAAGGGACAGGGGCTTGAGGGGCCCCAGCATTTT
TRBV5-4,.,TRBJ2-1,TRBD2,CASTSGRPSSYNEQFF,TGTGCCAGTACTAGCGGGAGGCCGAGCTCCTACAATGAGCAGTTCTTC
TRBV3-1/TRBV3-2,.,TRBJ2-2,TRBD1,CASSLGQTYTGELFF,TGTGCCAGCAGCCTGGGACAGACATACACCGGGGAGCTGTTTTTT
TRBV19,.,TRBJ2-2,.,CASSIVTGKRNTGELFF,TGTGCCAGTAGTATAGTAACAGGGAAACGGAACACCGGGGAGCTGTTTTTT
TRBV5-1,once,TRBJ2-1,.,CASSLGGQLSYNEQFF,TGCGCCAGCAGCTTGGGTGGGCAGCTCTCCTACAATGAGCAGTTCTTC
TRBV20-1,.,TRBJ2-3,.,CSASSAGTTDTQYF,TGCAGTGCTAGTTCGGCGGGAACCACAGATACGCAGTATTTT
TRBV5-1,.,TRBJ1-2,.,CASSPRTAEANYGYTF,TGCGCCAGCAGCCCCCGGACAGCCGAAGCTAACTATGGCTACACCTTC
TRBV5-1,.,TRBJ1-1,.,CASSLERGLATEAFF,TGCGCCAGCAGCTTGGAGCGGGGGTTGGCCACTGAAGCTTTCTTT
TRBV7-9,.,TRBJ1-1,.,CASSSQVGGANTEAFF,TGTGCCAGCAGCTCCCAAGTCGGGGGGGCGAATACTGAAGCTTTCTTT
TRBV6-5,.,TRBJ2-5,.,CASSIRVGAETQYF,TGTGCCAGCAGTATCAGGGTGGGGGCGGAGACCCAGTACTTC
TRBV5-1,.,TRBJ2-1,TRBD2,CASSLGGGQDEQFF,TGCGCCAGCAGCTTGGGCGGGGGGCAGGATGAGCAGTTCTTC
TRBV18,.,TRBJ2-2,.,CASSPPTGGTGELFF,TGTGCCAGCTCACCACCGACCGGCGGCACCGGGGAGCTGTTTTTT
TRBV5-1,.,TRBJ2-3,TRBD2,CASSLVGGRDPDTQYF,TGCGCCAGCAGCTTGGTGGGCGGGAGAGACCCAGATACGCAGTATTTT
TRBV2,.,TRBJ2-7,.,CASSTLGSYEQYF,TGTGCCAGCAGCACACTAGGGAGTTACGAGCAGTACTTC
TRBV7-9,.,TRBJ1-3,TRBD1,CASSLARQGNSGNTIYF,TGTGCCAGCAGCTTAGCCCGACAGGGGAACTCTGGAAACACCATATATTTT
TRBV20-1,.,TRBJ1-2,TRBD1,CSASDRVEDYGYTF,TGCAGTGCTAGTGACAGGGTCGAGGACTATGGCTACACCTTC
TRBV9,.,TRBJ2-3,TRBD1,CASSALPGQGTDTQYF,TGTGCCAGCAGCGCATTACCGGGACAGGGAACAGATACGCAGTATTTT
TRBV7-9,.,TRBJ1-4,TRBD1,CAIRQGGEKLFF,TGTGCCATACGACAGGGAGGTGAAAAACTGTTTTTT
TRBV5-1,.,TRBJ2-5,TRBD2,CASSDGASGGAGETQYF,TGCGCCAGCAGCGACGGGGCTAGCGGGGGGGCCGGCGAGACCCAGTACTTC
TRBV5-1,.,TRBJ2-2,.,CASSLDSLYGELFF,TGCGCCAGCAGCTTAGACAGTTTATACGGGGAGCTGTTTTTT
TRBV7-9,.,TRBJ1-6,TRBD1,CASSHMGQGTYNSPLHF,TGTGCCAGCAGCCACATGGGACAGGGCACCTATAATTCACCCCTCCACTTT
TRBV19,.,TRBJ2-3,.,CASNGRRDADTQYF,TGTGCCAGTAACGGTAGGAGGGATGCAGATACGCAGTATTTT
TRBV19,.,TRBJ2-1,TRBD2,CASSPQRTSGGNNEQFF,TGTGCCAGTAGTCCCCAGAGGACTAGCGGGGGGAACAATGAGCAGTTCTTC